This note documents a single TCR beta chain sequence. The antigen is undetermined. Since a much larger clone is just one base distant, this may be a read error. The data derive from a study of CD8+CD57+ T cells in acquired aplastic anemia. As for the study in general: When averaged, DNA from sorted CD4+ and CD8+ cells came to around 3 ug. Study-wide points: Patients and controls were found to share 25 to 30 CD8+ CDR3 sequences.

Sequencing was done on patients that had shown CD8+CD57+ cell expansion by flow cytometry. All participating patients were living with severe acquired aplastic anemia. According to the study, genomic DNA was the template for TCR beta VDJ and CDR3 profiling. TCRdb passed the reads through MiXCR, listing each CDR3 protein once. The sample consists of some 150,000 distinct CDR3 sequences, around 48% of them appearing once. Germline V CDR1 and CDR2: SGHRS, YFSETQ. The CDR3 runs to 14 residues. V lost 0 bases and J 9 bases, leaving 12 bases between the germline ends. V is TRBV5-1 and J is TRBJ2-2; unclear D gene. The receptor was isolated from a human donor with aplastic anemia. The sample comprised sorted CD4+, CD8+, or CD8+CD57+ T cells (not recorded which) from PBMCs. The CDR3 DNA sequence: TGCGCCAGCAGCTTGGATCCCAGCTCCAGGGAGCTGTTTTTT. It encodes CASSLDPSSRELFF.